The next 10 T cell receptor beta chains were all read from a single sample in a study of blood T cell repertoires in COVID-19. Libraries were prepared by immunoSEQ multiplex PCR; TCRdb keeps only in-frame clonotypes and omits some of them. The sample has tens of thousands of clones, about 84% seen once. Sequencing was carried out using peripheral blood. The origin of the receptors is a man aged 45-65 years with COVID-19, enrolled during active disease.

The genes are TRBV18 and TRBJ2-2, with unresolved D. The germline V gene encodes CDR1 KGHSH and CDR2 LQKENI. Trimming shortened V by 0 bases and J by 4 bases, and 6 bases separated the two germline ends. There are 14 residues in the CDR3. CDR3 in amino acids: CASSPPFGTGELFF. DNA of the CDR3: TGTGCCAGCTCACCACCGTTCGGCACCGGGGAGCTGTTTTTT.

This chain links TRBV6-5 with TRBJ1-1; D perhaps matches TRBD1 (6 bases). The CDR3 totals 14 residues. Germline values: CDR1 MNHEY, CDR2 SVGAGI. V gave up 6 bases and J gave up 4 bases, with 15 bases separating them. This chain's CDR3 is CASRREQGVTEAFF. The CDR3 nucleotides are TGTGCCAGCAGGAGAGAACAGGGTGTCACTGAAGCTTTCTTT.

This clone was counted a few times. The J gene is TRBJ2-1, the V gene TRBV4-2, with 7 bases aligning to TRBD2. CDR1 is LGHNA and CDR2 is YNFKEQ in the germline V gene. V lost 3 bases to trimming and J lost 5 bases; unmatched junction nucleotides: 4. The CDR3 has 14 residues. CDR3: CASSQDAGDNEQFF. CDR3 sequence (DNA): TGTGCCAGCAGCCAGGATGCGGGGGACAATGAGCAGTTCTTC.

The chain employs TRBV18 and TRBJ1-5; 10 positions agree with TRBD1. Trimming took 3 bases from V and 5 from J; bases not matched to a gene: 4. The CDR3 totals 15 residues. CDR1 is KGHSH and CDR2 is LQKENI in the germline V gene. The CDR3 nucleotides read TGTGCCAGCTCACCCGGACAGGGGGGGCATCAGCCCCAGCATTTT. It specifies CASSPGQGGHQPQHF.

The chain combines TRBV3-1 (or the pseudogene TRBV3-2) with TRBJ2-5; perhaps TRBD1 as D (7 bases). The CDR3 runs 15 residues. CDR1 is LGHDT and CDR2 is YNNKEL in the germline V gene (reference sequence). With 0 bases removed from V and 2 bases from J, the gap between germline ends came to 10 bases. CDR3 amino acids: CASSQDPGGQETQYF. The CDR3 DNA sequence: TGTGCCAGCAGCCAAGACCCAGGGGGGCAAGAGACCCAGTACTTC.

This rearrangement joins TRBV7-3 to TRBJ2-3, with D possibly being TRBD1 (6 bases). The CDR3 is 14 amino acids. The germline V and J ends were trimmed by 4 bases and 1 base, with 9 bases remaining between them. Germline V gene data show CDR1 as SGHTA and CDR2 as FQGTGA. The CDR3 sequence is CASSSGHRTDTQYF. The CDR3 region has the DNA TGTGCCAGCAGCTCGGGACATCGCACAGATACGCAGTATTTT.

CDR3 coding DNA: TGTGCCAGCACCGGGTTCACCGGGGCCAACGTCCTGACTTTC. Encoded protein: CASTGFTGANVLTF. This rearrangement joins TRBV9 to TRBJ2-6; D is unclear. Looked up from germline, CDR1 is SGDLS and CDR2 is YYNGEE. The CDR3 has 14 residues. With 6 bases removed from V and 4 bases from J, the gap between germline ends came to 11 bases.

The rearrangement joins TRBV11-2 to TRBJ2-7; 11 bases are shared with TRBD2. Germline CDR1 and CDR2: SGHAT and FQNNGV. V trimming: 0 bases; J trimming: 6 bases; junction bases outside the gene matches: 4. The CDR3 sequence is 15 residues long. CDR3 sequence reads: CASSLELAGVSEQYF. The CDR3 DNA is TGTGCCAGCAGCTTAGAACTAGCGGGAGTCTCCGAGCAGTACTTC.

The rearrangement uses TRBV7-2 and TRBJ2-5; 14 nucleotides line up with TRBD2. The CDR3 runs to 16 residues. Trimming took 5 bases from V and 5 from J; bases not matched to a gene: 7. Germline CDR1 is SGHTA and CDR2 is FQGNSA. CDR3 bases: TGTGCCAGCAGCCTGGGACTAGCGGGGGTGGGGGAGACCCAGTACTTC. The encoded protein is CASSLGLAGVGETQYF.

Here the CDR3 reads CASIRTGVSYNEQFF. The CDR3 nucleotides are TGTGCCAGCATTAGGACAGGGGTCTCCTACAATGAGCAGTTCTTC. The chain carries TRBV6-5 and TRBJ2-1; 9 bases align to TRBD1. The trim removed 7 bases at V and 0 bases at J, leaving 4 bases unmatched. The CDR3 contains 15 residues. Germline V lookup: CDR1 MNHEY, CDR2 SVGAGI.